This T cell receptor (beta chain) comes out of a study of blood T cells in healthy people across ages. V shed 5 bases and J shed 8 bases, with 15 bases lying between them. Germline V lookup: CDR1 MNHEY, CDR2 SVGEGT. There are 14 residues in the CDR3. This clonotype showed up many times. The use of a sample-barcoded 5' primer and a J-beta primer mix characterized a second PCR of about 7 to 12 cycles. Researchers report that each sample yielded at least 3 million CDR3-containing paired-end reads. MiXCR was run by TCRdb on the 5' RACE reads, yielding one entry per CDR3 protein. The profile shows over 450,000 distinct CDR3 sequences, less than 25% of them singletons. These data were also reused for a study on T cells of mothers and their children. That source notes: The authors added sample barcodes and 2-4 random nucleotides using the M1S primer of the second PCR.

V is TRBV6-2 or TRBV6-3 and J is TRBJ2-2; D not certain. This clonotype was sampled from a boy younger than 18 in good health. The sample comprised blood. CDR3 DNA sequence: TGTGCCAGCAGTAAAACCTTCGGCGCGGGGGAGCTGTTTTTT. Residues: CASSKTFGAGELFF.